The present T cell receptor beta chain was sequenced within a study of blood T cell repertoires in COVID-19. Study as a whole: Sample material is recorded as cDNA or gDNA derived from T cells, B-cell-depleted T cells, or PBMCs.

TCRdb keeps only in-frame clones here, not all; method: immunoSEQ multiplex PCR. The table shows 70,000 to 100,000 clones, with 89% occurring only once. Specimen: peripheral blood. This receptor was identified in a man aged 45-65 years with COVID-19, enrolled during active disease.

In DNA, the CDR3 is TGTGCCAGCAGCTTGGAGGACAGGGGCTATGGCTACACCTTC. It specifies CASSLEDRGYGYTF. The J gene is TRBJ1-2, the V gene TRBV5-4, with 9 bases lining up with TRBD1. The CDR3 totals 14 residues. V trimming: 0 bases; J trimming: 4 bases; junction bases outside the gene matches: 1. Per the germline V gene, CDR1 is SGHNT and CDR2 is YYREEE (reference sequence).